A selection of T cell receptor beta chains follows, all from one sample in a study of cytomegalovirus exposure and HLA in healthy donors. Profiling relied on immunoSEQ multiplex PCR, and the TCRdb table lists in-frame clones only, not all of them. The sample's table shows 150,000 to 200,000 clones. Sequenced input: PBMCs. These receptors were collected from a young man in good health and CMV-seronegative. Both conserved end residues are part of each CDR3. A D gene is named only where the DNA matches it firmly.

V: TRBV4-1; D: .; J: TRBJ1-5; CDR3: CASSQDPGYQPQHF; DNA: TGCGCCAGCAGCCAAGATCCAGGTTATCAGCCCCAGCATTTT
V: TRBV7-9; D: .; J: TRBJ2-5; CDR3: CASSLVLGRIETQYF; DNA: TGTGCCAGCAGCTTAGTGCTGGGGCGCATTGAGACCCAGTACTTC
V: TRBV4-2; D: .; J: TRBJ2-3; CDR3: CASSQEGGLGWADTQYF; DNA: TGTGCCAGCAGCCAAGAAGGAGGCCTCGGTTGGGCAGATACGCAGTATTTT
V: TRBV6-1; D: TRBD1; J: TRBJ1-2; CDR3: CASITARTGVYGYTF; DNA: TGTGCCAGCATCACCGCCCGGACAGGCGTCTATGGCTACACCTTC
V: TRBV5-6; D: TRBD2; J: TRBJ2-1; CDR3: CASSPTITSGRNNEQFF; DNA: TGTGCCAGCAGCCCAACCATCACTAGCGGGAGAAACAATGAGCAGTTCTTC
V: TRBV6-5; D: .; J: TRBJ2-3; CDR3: CASSYQGLLTDTQYF; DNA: TGTGCCAGCAGTTACCAGGGACTCCTAACAGATACGCAGTATTTT
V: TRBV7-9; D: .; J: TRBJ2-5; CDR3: CASSRSVQETQYF; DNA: TGTGCCAGCAGCCGGAGTGTCCAAGAGACCCAGTACTTC
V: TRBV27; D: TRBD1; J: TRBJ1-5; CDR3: CASSPRGHQPQHF; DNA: TGTGCCAGCAGTCCCAGGGGGCATCAGCCCCAGCATTTT
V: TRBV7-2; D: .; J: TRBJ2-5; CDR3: CASSLQGGSETQYF; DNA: TGTGCCAGCAGCTTACAGGGGGGTTCAGAGACCCAGTACTTC
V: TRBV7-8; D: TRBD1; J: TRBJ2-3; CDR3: CASSLTAGTGSNQPQYF; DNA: TGTGCCAGCAGCCTAACAGCCGGGACAGGGAGTAATCAGCCCCAGTATTTT
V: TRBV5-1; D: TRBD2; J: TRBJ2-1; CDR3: CASSRTGLAGGDEQFF; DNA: TGCGCCAGCAGCCGAACCGGACTAGCGGGGGGCGATGAGCAGTTCTTC
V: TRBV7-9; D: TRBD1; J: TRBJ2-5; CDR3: CASSSQGAQQRVWETQYF; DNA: TGTGCCAGCAGCTCGCAGGGGGCCCAACAGCGGGTCTGGGAGACCCAGTACTTC
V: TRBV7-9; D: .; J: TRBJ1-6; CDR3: CASSLVRDSPLHF; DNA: TGTGCCAGCAGCTTAGTCAGGGATTCACCCCTCCACTTT
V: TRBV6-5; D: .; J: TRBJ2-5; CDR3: CASSYTTTQETQYF; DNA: TGTGCCAGCAGTTACACGACTACACAAGAGACCCAGTACTTC
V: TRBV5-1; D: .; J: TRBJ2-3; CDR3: CASSPSTDTQYF; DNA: TGCGCCAGCAGCCCGAGCACAGATACGCAGTATTTT
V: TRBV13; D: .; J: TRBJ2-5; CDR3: CASSYTLRGFGTQYF; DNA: TGTGCCAGCAGCTACACTCTTCGGGGATTTGGGACCCAGTACTTC
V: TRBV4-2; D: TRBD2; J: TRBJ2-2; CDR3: CASSQGRTSVNTGELFF; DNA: TGTGCCAGCAGCCAAGGGCGGACTAGTGTGAACACCGGGGAGCTGTTTTTT
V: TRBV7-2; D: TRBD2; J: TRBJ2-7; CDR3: CASSLSGGPIYEQYF; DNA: TGTGCCAGCAGCCTCAGCGGGGGACCAATCTACGAGCAGTACTTC
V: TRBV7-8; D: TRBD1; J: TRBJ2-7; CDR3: CASSSRTGGGEQYF; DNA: TGTGCCAGCAGCTCAAGGACAGGGGGTGGCGAGCAGTACTTC
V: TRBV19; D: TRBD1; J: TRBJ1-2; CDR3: CASATGGADYGYTF; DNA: TGTGCCAGTGCCACAGGGGGCGCTGACTATGGCTACACCTTC
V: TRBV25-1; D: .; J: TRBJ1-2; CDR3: CASSVGVTSYGYTF; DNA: TGTGCCAGCAGTGTCGGGGTGACGAGCTATGGCTACACCTTC
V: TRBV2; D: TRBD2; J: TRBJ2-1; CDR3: CASRKGLAGAYNEQFF; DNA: TGTGCCAGCAGGAAGGGGTTAGCGGGAGCTTACAATGAGCAGTTCTTC
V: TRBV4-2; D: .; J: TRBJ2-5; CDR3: CASSPKALNGETQYF; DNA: TGTGCCAGCAGCCCAAAGGCCCTGAACGGGGAGACCCAGTACTTC
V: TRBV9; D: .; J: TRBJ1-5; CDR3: CASSVGAGLEPQHF; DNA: TGTGCCAGCAGCGTAGGGGCGGGGTTAGAGCCCCAGCATTTT
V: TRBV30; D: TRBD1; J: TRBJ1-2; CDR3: CAWRSTGGYGYTF; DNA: TGTGCCTGGAGATCGACAGGGGGCTATGGCTACACCTTC
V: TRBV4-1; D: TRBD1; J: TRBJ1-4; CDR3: CASSQSRDSNEKLFF; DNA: TGCGCCAGCAGCCAATCCCGGGACAGCAATGAAAAACTGTTTTTT
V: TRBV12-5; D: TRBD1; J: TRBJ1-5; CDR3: CASGLEGARQPQHF; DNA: TGTGCTAGTGGTTTGGAGGGGGCGAGACAGCCCCAGCATTTT
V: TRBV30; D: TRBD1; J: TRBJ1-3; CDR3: CAWSRDRAGNTIYF; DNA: TGTGCCTGGAGTCGGGACAGGGCTGGAAACACCATATATTTT
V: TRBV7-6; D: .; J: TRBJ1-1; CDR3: CASSVSGYTEAFF; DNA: TGTGCCAGCAGCGTAAGCGGTTACACTGAAGCTTTCTTT
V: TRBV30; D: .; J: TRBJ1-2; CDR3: CAWSVTDYGYTF; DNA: TGTGCCTGGAGTGTAACTGACTATGGCTACACCTTC
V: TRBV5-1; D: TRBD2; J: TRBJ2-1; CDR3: CASSSPLGLAGSNEQFF; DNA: TGCGCCAGCAGCTCCCCCCTAGGACTAGCGGGAAGCAATGAGCAGTTCTTC
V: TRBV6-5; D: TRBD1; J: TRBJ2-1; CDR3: CASSGGQGALGEQFF; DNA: TGTGCCAGCAGTGGGGGACAGGGGGCCTTGGGTGAGCAGTTCTTC
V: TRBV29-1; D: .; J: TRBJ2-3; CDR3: CSVEDQSPQYF; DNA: TGCAGCGTTGAAGATCAAAGCCCCCAGTATTTT
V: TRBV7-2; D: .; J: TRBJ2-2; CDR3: CASSFYPDTGELFF; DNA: TGTGCCAGCAGCTTTTATCCGGACACCGGGGAGCTGTTTTTT
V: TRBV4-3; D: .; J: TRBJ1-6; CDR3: CASSQEVQGINSPLHF; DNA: TGCGCCAGCAGCCAAGAGGTACAGGGTATCAATTCACCCCTCCACTTT
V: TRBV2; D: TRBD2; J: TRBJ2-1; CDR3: CASRGELAGAAEQFF; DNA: TGTGCCAGCAGGGGAGAACTAGCGGGAGCGGCTGAGCAGTTCTTC
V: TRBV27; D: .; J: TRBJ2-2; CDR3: CASSIQGVHTGELFF; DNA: TGTGCCAGCAGCATACAGGGTGTTCACACCGGGGAGCTGTTTTTT
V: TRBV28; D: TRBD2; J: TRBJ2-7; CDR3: CASSLHKAWTSGDTYEQYF; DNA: TGTGCCAGCAGTCTACATAAGGCGTGGACTAGCGGGGATACCTACGAGCAGTACTTC